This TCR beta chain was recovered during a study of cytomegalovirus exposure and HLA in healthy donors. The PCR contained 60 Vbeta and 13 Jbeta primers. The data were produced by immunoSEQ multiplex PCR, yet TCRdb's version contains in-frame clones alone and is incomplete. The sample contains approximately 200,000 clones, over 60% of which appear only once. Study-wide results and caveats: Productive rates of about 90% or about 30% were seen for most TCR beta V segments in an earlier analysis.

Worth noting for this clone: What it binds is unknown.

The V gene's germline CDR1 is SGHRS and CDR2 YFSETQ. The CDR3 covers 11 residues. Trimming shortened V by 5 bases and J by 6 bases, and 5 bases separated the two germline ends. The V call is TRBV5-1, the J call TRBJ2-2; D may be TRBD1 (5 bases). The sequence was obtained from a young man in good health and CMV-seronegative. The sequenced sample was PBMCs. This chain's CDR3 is CASRGAGELFF. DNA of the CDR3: TGCGCCAGCAGAGGGGCCGGGGAGCTGTTTTTT.